This T cell receptor beta chain was profiled in a study of blood T cell repertoires in COVID-19. CDR1 is MDHEN and CDR2 is SYDVKM in the germline V gene. The germline V and J ends were trimmed by 4 bases and 2 bases, with 8 bases remaining between them. The CDR3 extends over 13 amino acids. TCRdb keeps only in-frame clones here, not all; method: immunoSEQ multiplex PCR. The table includes roughly 61,000 clones, roughly 70% detected once. This TCR was recovered from an older woman who had been exposed to COVID-19. Sequencing was done on a sample of PBMCs or T cells enriched from blood (not recorded which). This chain connects TRBV28 to TRBJ1-2; D remains unclear. Written as DNA, the CDR3 is TGTGCCAGCAGTTCGCTGGGCAACTATGGCTACACCTTC. Protein: CASSSLGNYGYTF.